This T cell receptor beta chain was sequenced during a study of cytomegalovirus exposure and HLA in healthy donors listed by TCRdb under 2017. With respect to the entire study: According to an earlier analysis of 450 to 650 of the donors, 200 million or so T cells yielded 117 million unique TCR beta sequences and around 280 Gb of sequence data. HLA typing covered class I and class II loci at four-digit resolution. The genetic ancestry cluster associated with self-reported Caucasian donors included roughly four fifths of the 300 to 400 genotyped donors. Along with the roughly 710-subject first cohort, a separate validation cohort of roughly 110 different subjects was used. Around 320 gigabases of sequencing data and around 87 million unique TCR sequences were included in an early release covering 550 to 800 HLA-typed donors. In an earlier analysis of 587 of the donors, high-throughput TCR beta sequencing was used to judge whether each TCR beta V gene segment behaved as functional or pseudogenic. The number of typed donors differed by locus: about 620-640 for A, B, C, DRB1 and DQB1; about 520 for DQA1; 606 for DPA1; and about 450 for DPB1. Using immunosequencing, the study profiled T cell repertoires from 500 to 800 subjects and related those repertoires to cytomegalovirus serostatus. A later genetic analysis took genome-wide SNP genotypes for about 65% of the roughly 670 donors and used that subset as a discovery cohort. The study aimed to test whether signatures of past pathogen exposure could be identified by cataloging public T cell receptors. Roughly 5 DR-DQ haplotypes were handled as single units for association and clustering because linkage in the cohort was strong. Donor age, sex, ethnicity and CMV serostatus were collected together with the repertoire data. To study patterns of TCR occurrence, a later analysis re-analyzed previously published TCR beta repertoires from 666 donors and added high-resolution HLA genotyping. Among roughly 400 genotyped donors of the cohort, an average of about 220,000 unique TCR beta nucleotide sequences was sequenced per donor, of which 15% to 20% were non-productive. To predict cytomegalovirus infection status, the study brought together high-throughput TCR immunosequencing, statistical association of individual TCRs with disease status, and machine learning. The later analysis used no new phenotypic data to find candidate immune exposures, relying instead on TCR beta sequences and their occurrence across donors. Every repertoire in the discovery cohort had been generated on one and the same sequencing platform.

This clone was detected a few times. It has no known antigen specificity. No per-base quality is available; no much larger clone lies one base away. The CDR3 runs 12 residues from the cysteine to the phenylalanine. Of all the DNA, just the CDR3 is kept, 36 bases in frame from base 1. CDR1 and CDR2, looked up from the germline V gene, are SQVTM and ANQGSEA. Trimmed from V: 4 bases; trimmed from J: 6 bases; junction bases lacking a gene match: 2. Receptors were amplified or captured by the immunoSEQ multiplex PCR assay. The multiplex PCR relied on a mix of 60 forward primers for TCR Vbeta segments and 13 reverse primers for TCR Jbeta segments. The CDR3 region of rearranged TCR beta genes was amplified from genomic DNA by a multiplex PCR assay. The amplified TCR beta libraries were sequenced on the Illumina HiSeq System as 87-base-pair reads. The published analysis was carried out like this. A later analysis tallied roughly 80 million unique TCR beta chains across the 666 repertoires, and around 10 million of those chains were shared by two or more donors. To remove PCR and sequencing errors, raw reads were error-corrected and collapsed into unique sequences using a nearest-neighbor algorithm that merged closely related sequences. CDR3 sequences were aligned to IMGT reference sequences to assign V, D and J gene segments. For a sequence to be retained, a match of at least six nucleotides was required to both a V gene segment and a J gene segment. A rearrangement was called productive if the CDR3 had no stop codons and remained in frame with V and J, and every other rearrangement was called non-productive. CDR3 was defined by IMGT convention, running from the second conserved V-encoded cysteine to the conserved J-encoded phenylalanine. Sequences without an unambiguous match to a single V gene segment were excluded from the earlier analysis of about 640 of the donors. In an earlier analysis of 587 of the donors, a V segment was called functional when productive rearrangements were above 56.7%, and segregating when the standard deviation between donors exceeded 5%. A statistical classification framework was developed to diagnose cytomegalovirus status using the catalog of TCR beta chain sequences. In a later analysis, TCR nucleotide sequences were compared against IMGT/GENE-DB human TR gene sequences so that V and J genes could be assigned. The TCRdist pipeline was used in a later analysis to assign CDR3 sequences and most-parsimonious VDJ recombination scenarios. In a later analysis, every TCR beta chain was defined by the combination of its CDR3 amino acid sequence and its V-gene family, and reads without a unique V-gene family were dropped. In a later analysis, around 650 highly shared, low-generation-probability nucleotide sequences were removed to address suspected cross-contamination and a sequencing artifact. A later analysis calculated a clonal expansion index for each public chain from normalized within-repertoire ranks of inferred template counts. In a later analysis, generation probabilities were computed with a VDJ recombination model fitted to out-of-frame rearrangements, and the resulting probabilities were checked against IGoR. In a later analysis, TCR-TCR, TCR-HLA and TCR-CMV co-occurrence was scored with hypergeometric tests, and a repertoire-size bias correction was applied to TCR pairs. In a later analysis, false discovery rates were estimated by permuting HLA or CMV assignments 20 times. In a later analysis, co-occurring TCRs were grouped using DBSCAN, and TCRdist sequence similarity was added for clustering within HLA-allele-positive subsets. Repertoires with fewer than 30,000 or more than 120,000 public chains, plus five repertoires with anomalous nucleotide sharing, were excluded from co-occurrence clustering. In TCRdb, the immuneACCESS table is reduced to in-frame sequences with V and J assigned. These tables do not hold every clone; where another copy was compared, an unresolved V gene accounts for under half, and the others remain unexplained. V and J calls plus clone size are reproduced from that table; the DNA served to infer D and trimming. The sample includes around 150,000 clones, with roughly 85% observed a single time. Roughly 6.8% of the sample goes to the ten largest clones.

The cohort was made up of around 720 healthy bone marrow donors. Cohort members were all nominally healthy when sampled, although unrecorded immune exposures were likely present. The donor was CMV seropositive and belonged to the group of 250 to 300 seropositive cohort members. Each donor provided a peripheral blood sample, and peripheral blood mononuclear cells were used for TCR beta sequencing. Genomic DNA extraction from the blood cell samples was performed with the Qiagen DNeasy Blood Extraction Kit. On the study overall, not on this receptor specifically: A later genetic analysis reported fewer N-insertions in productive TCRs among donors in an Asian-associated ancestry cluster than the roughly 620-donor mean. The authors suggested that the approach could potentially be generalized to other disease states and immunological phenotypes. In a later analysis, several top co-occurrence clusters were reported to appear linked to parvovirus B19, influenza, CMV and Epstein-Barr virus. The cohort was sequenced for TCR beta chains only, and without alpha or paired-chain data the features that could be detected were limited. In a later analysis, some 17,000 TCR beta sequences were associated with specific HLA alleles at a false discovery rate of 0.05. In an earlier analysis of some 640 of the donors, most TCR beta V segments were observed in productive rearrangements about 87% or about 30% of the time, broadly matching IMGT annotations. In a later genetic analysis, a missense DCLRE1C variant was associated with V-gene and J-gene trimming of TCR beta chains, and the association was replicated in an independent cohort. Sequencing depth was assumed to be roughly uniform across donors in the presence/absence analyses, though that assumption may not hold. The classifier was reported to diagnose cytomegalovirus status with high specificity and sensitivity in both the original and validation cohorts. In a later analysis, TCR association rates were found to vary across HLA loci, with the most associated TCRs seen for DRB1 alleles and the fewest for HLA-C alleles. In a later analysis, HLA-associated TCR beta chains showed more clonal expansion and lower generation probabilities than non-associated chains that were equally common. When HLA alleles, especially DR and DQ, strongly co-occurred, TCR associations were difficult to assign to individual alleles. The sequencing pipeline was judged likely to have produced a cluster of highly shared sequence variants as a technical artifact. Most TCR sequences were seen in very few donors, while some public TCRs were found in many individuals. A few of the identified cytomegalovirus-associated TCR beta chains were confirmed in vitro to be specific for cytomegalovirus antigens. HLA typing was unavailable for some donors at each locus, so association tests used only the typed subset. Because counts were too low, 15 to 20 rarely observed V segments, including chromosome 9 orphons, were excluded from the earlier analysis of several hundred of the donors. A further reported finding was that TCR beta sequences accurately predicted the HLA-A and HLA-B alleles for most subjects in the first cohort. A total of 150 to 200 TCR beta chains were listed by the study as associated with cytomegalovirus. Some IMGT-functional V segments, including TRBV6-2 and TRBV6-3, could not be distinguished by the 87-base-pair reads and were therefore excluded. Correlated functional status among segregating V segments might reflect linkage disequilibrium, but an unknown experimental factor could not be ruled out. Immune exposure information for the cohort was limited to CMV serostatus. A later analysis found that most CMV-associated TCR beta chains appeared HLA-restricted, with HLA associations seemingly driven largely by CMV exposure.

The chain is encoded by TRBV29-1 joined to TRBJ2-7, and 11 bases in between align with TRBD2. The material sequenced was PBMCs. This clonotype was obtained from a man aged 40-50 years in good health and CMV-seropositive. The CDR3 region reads CSVALAGGEQYF. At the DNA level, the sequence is TGCAGCGTTGCGCTAGCGGGAGGCGAGCAGTACTTC.